Each of the 18 T cell receptor beta chains below was sequenced from the same sample in a study of blood T cell repertoires in COVID-19. Here immunoSEQ multiplex PCR was the method, and the copy in TCRdb shows in-frame clones only, minus some. The profile shows 370,000 or so clones, approximately 89% of them singletons. The source material was PBMCs or T cells enriched from blood (not recorded which). These receptors were taken from a man aged 25-45 years who had recovered from COVID-19.

The chain uses TRBV15 and TRBJ1-4; D uncertain. Germline CDR1 and CDR2: LNHNV and YYDKDF (reference sequence). The V end lost 1 base, the J end lost 7 bases, and 16 bases lay between the germline ends. The CDR3 is 16 residues long. CDR3 sequence: CATSRGEDPGGEKLFF. The CDR3 region has the DNA TGTGCCACCAGCAGAGGGGAGGACCCGGGAGGTGAAAAACTGTTTTTT.

The count of this clone is one. The rearrangement uses TRBV6-1 and TRBJ2-3, with D uncertain. The CDR3 spans 15 residues. Germline lookup yields CDR1 MNHNS and CDR2 SASEGT. V lost 2 bases and J lost 0, with 9 bases in between. CDR3 amino acids: CASSELASSTDTQYF. The CDR3 bases are TGTGCCAGCAGTGAATTAGCCTCCAGCACAGATACGCAGTATTTT.

V usage is TRBV29-1 and J usage is TRBJ2-1, with 7 bases aligning to TRBD1. CDR1 is SQVTM, CDR2 ANQGSEA, per germline. Trimming removed 7 bases from V and 0 bases from J; junction bases left unmatched: 6. This CDR3 has 14 amino acids. The CDR3 sequence is CSAAGTDSYNEQFF. The CDR3 bases are TGCAGCGCCGCCGGGACAGACTCCTACAATGAGCAGTTCTTC.

CDR3 in DNA: TGTGCCAGCAGTGAATTAGCGGGGGGGCCCTACGGGGAGCTGTTTTTT. Protein sequence: CASSELAGGPYGELFF. The genes are TRBV6-1 and TRBJ2-2; TRBD2 aligns across 11 bases. This CDR3 is 16 amino acids long. Trimming removed 2 bases from V and 7 bases from J; junction bases left unmatched: 6. Germline lookup yields CDR1 MNHNS and CDR2 SASEGT.

The chain recombines TRBV4-1 with TRBJ2-1; 7 bases are shared with TRBD1. The CDR3 has 13 residues. J lost 8 bases, V lost 7 bases, and 8 bases had no gene match. Germline CDR1 reads MGHRA; CDR2 reads YSYEKL. CDR3 in amino acids: CASTGTGAHEQFF. The CDR3 bases are TGCGCCAGCACCGGCACAGGGGCGCATGAGCAGTTCTTC.

For this clone: The same CDR3 also results from other DNA sequences found in this sample. The chain combines TRBV29-1 with TRBJ2-7; TRBD2 might be the D (7 bases). CDR1 SQVTM and CDR2 ANQGSEA come from the germline V gene. V lost 3 bases, J lost 3 bases, and 12 bases lay in between. This CDR3 is 13 amino acids long. The CDR3: CSVDSGGSYEQYF. The CDR3 DNA follows: TGCAGCGTTGATTCGGGGGGCAGCTACGAGCAGTACTTC.

The chain couples TRBV2 to TRBJ1-1, with a weak D call TRBD1 (5 bases). Trimming cost V 8 bases and J 3 bases, with 16 bases left between them. This CDR3 has 14 amino acids. Germline-derived CDR1 and CDR2 are SNHLY and FYNNEI. This chain's CDR3 is CASGLLPGDTEAFF. The CDR3 DNA follows: TGTGCCAGCGGACTCTTGCCGGGGGACACTGAAGCTTTCTTT.

A word on this clone: The sample contains more than one DNA sequence encoding this CDR3. V is TRBV9 and J is TRBJ2-7; D is perhaps TRBD2 (5 bases). This CDR3 spans 13 amino acids. From germline, CDR1 is SGDLS and CDR2 YYNGEE. Trimming stripped 3 bases from V and 3 bases from J, with 10 bases between. The CDR3 DNA sequence: TGTGCCAGCAGCGGTGGACTCGGCTACGAGCAGTACTTC. The encoded protein is CASSGGLGYEQYF.

The chain recombines TRBV5-4 with TRBJ1-1, with 7 bases fitting TRBD1. The length of the CDR3 is 13 residues. The J segment lost 1 base and the V segment lost 8 bases, leaving 5 bases of the junction unmatched. Germline V lookup: CDR1 SGHNT, CDR2 YYREEE (reference sequence). CDR3 amino acids: CASTGQPNTEAFF. Here the CDR3 DNA reads TGTGCCAGTACGGGACAGCCGAACACTGAAGCTTTCTTT.

CDR3 sequence reads: CASSLARAGANYGYTF. The CDR3 region has the DNA TGTGCCAGCAGCTTAGCCAGGGCCGGAGCTAACTATGGCTACACCTTC. This chain uses TRBV7-9 with TRBJ1-2; the D gene is possibly TRBD1 (5 bases). The CDR3 sequence is 16 residues long. Germline CDR1 and CDR2: SEHNR and FQNEAQ (reference sequence). V lost 0 bases and J lost 0, with 11 bases in between.

CDR3 bases: TGTGCCAGCAGTTCAACCACGGACAGGGACTACGAGCAGTACTTC. It encodes CASSSTTDRDYEQYF. The chain uses TRBV25-1 and TRBJ2-7; 8 nucleotides align to TRBD1. There are 15 residues in the CDR3. V dropped 5 bases and J dropped 3; count of bases not matched to a gene: 9. CDR1 is MGHDK, CDR2 SYGVNS, per germline.

The genes are TRBV4-3 and TRBJ2-6, with a possible D match to TRBD2 (5 bases). CDR1 is LGHNA and CDR2 is YSLEER in the germline V gene. V shed 0 bases and J shed 0 bases, with 6 bases lying between them. The CDR3 covers 16 residues. Written as DNA, the CDR3 is TGCGCCAGCAGCCAAGACCGGGGCTCTGGGGCCAACGTCCTGACTTTC. Amino acids: CASSQDRGSGANVLTF.

Comment on this clone: This sample includes further DNA sequences coding for the same CDR3. This sequence joins TRBV5-1 and TRBJ2-5; D possibly corresponds to TRBD1 (5 bases). Germline lookup yields CDR1 SGHRS and CDR2 YFSETQ. V was clipped by 2 bases and J by 3 bases, with 11 bases between them. The CDR3 sequence is 14 residues long. For the CDR3, the DNA is TGCGCCAGCAGCTTAGGGCAGGGAAAAGAGACCCAGTACTTC. It codes for CASSLGQGKETQYF. Full variable domain (missing parts from reference TRBV5-1 and TRBJ2-5): KAGVTQTPRYLIKTRGQQVTLSCSPISGHRSVSWYQQTPGQGLQFLFEYFSETQRNKGNFPGRFSGRQFSNSRSEMNVSTLELGDSALYLCASSLGQGKETQYFGPGTRLLVL.

The chain couples TRBV4-3 to TRBJ2-5; 12 bases line up with TRBD2. V dropped 3 bases and J dropped 4; count of bases not matched to a gene: 15. Germline CDR1 LGHNA, CDR2 YSLEER. The CDR3 totals 19 residues. CDR3 sequence reads: CASSQRASSGGALVETQYF. The CDR3 nucleotides are TGCGCCAGCAGCCAGAGGGCGTCTAGCGGGGGGGCGCTGGTAGAGACCCAGTACTTC.

The rearrangement uses TRBV10-3 and TRBJ2-1; a possible D gene is TRBD1 (6 bases). Germline V gene lookup returns CDR1 ENHRY and CDR2 SYGVKD. The V end lost 1 base, the J end lost 6 bases, and 10 bases lay between the germline ends. This CDR3 comprises 14 residues. CDR3 in amino acids: CAISELTGLNEQFF. The CDR3 bases are TGTGCCATCAGTGAGTTGACAGGTCTCAATGAGCAGTTCTTC.

The CDR3 spells CASKVTGGLHEQYF. CDR3 DNA: TGTGCCAGCAAGGTTACAGGGGGTCTCCACGAGCAGTACTTC. The V gene is TRBV2, the J gene TRBJ2-7; 8 bases agree with TRBD1. This CDR3 contains 14 residues. V lost 7 bases to trimming and J lost 5 bases; unmatched junction nucleotides: 10. The germline V gene encodes CDR1 SNHLY and CDR2 FYNNEI.

This clone has just a few counts. This chain connects TRBV5-1 to TRBJ1-4, with 9 positions matching TRBD1. Germline V gives CDR1 SGHRS, CDR2 YFSETQ. Trimming at V came to 0 bases and at J to 13 bases, leaving 13 bases not matched to a gene. The CDR3 consists of 16 residues. In DNA form, the CDR3 reads TGCGCCAGCAGCTTGGGAATGGACAGGGGCGCCCTGGGACTGTTTTTT. Translated: CASSLGMDRGALGLFF.

This clone was picked up one time. This chain connects TRBV5-5 to TRBJ1-1; unclear D gene. Germline CDR1 SGHKS, CDR2 YYEKEE (reference sequence). V lost 6 bases, J lost 2 bases, and 11 bases lay in between. The CDR3 is 13 amino acids. The CDR3 DNA follows: TGTGCCAGCATCCAGGATCTAAACACTGAAGCTTTCTTT. Protein sequence: CASIQDLNTEAFF.